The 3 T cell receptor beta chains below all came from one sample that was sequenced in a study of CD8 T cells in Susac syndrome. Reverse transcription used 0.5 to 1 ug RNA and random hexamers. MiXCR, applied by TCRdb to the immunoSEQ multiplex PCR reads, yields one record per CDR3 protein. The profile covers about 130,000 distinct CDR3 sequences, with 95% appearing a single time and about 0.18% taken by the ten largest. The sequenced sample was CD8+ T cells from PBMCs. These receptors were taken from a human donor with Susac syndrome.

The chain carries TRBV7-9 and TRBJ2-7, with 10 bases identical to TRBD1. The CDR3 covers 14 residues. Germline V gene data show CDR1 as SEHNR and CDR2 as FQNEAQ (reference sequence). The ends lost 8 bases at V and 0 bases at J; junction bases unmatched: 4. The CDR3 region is CASWGQGNSYEQYF. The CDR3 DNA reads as TGTGCCAGCTGGGGACAGGGGAACTCCTACGAGCAGTACTTC.

In nucleotides, the CDR3 is TGTGCCAGCAGTTACAGCGGGCAGTACAATGAGCAGTTCTTC. Translated: CASSYSGQYNEQFF. This chain links TRBV6-5 with TRBJ2-1; the D gene is possibly TRBD2 (6 bases). The V gene lost 2 bases and the J gene lost 4 bases, with 9 bases spanning the gap. CDR1 and CDR2 (germline): MNHEY, SVGAGI. CDR3 length: 14 amino acids.

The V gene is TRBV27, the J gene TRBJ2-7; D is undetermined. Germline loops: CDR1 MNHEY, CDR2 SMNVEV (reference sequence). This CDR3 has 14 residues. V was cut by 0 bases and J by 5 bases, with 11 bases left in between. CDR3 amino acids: CASSLSFQVHEQYF. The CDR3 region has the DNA TGTGCCAGCAGTTTATCGTTCCAGGTTCACGAGCAGTACTTC.